Listed below are T cell receptor beta chains from one sample, sequenced in a study of blood T cell repertoires in COVID-19. Measured with immunoSEQ multiplex PCR; TCRdb has only the in-frame clones, and not every one. The table shows a few hundred thousand clones, with about 87% occurring only once. Sequencing was done on a sample of PBMCs or T cells enriched from blood (not recorded which). The receptors here all came from a man aged 35-49 years in a cohort exposed to, infected with or recovered from COVID-19 (not recorded which). Both conserved end residues are part of each CDR3. The D gene is left open where the match is weak. A row's size may be missing; if present it is once, few, many or a size class.

V,size,D,J,CDR3,DNA
TRBV29-1,.,.,TRBJ2-7,CSVGRGLTEQYF,TGCAGCGTTGGGCGGGGTTTAACCGAGCAGTACTTC
TRBV5-4,few,.,TRBJ2-7,CASSDNGMKYEQYF,TGTGCCAGCAGCGATAACGGGATGAAATACGAGCAGTACTTC
TRBV5-1,.,.,TRBJ2-3,CASSLGDKTSTDTQYF,TGCGCCAGCAGCTTGGGGGACAAGACTAGCACAGATACGCAGTATTTT
TRBV25-1,.,TRBD1,TRBJ2-7,CASGVFEGAIPNYEQYF,TGTGCCAGCGGGGTATTTGAGGGGGCCATCCCTAACTACGAGCAGTACTTC
TRBV15,.,TRBD1,TRBJ1-3,CATSKQGQGAGNTIYF,TGTGCCACCAGCAAACAGGGACAGGGGGCAGGAAACACCATATATTTT
TRBV10-3,.,TRBD2,TRBJ2-3,CAISESTGTSVTDTQYF,TGTGCCATCAGTGAGTCGACCGGGACTAGCGTAACAGATACGCAGTATTTT
TRBV25-1,.,.,TRBJ2-1,CASSGQVYNEQFF,TGTGCCAGCAGTGGACAGGTGTACAATGAGCAGTTCTTC
TRBV7-2,.,.,TRBJ2-5,CASSLVVGGATQYF,TGTGCCAGCAGCTTAGTTGTTGGGGGCGCGACCCAGTACTTC
TRBV28,.,.,TRBJ1-1,CASRAHGGGVEAFF,TGTGCCAGCAGGGCCCACGGGGGTGGTGTTGAAGCTTTCTTT
TRBV7-2,.,TRBD1,TRBJ2-1,CASRDRAYNEQFF,TGTGCCAGCAGAGACAGGGCCTACAATGAGCAGTTCTTC
TRBV6-5,once,.,TRBJ1-1,CASSRRDTEAFF,TGTGCCAGCTCGAGGCGGGACACTGAAGCTTTCTTT
TRBV7-6,.,.,TRBJ1-4,CASSLGTDEKLFF,TGTGCCAGCAGCTTAGGGACAGATGAAAAACTGTTTTTT
TRBV27,once,.,TRBJ2-7,CASSLGFSYEQYF,TGTGCCAGCAGTTTGGGCTTCTCCTACGAGCAGTACTTC
TRBV11-2,.,.,TRBJ2-5,CASSLGRLQETQYF,TGTGCCAGCAGCTTAGGGCGGCTACAAGAGACCCAGTACTTC
TRBV11-3,.,TRBD2,TRBJ2-1,CASSLGGESGSSYNEQFF,TGTGCCAGCAGCTTAGGCGGGGAAAGCGGGAGCTCCTACAATGAGCAGTTCTTC
TRBV5-1,.,.,TRBJ2-7,CASSLSPRDRHEQYF,TGCGCCAGCAGCTTAAGTCCCAGGGATCGCCACGAGCAGTACTTC
TRBV28,.,.,TRBJ2-3,CASSRTGPDTQYF,TGTGCCAGCAGTCGAACAGGGCCAGATACGCAGTATTTT
TRBV7-9,.,TRBD2,TRBJ2-1,CASSPDLLAGGGEQFF,TGTGCCAGCAGCCCCGACCTCCTAGCGGGAGGAGGTGAGCAGTTCTTC
TRBV6-5,.,.,TRBJ2-2,CASKAGAGELFF,TGTGCCAGCAAGGCGGGTGCCGGGGAGCTGTTTTTT
TRBV7-9,.,TRBD1,TRBJ2-7,CASSIRDRTYEQYF,TGTGCCAGCAGCATAAGGGACAGAACTTACGAGCAGTACTTC
TRBV2,.,.,TRBJ1-1,CASSGQGRVEAFF,TGTGCCAGCAGTGGGCAGGGCCGTGTAGAAGCTTTCTTT
TRBV24-1,.,TRBD1,TRBJ1-5,CATGTGYQPQHF,TGTGCCACTGGGACAGGCTATCAGCCCCAGCATTTT
TRBV7-2,once,TRBD1,TRBJ1-2,CASSPDRVNYGYTF,TGTGCCAGCAGCCCGGACAGGGTAAACTATGGCTACACCTTC
TRBV30,.,.,TRBJ1-2,CAWSPDRNYGYTF,TGTGCCTGGAGTCCCGACAGGAACTACGGCTACACCTTC
TRBV6-5,.,TRBD1,TRBJ1-1,CASRTTGRNTEAFF,TGTGCCAGCAGGACGACAGGGAGAAACACTGAAGCTTTCTTT
TRBV5-6,.,.,TRBJ2-1,CASSLAGSNEQFF,TGTGCCAGCAGCTTGGCCGGGAGCAATGAGCAGTTCTTC
TRBV3-1/TRBV3-2,.,TRBD2,TRBJ2-6,CASSQALAGVSGANVLTF,TGTGCCAGCAGCCAAGCCCTAGCGGGAGTTAGTGGGGCCAACGTCCTGACTTTC
TRBV27,.,.,TRBJ2-7,CASSPQALSYEQYF,TGTGCCAGCAGTCCTCAAGCCCTGTCCTACGAGCAGTACTTC
TRBV11-2,.,TRBD2,TRBJ2-7,CASTPGLAETYEQYF,TGTGCCAGCACTCCGGGACTAGCGGAAACCTACGAGCAGTACTTC
TRBV4-1,.,TRBD1,TRBJ1-5,CASSQDQQGLQPQHF,TGCGCCAGCAGCCAAGACCAACAGGGGCTTCAGCCCCAGCATTTT
TRBV19,.,TRBD2,TRBJ2-3,CASSIVVAGTSDTQYF,TGTGCCAGTAGTATCGTAGTAGCGGGAACCTCAGATACGCAGTATTTT
TRBV28,.,TRBD1,TRBJ1-2,CASSFPPGQGPNYGYTF,TGTGCCAGCAGTTTTCCTCCGGGACAGGGCCCCAACTATGGCTACACCTTC
TRBV3-1/TRBV3-2,.,.,TRBJ2-1,CASSQGGGRGRTYNEQFF,TGTGCCAGCAGCCAAGGCGGGGGCAGGGGTAGGACCTACAATGAGCAGTTCTTC
TRBV12-5,.,TRBD2,TRBJ2-7,CASAYSGSSYEQYF,TGTGCTAGTGCCTACAGCGGGAGCTCCTACGAGCAGTACTTC
TRBV12-3/TRBV12-4,.,.,TRBJ2-7,CASGGTNTYEQYF,TGTGCCAGCGGGGGGACCAACACCTACGAGCAGTACTTC